Reported below is one T cell receptor beta chain. These data come from a study of blood T cell repertoires in COVID-19. Across the study: Samples representing acute and convalescent COVID-19 were sourced from the United States, Italy and Spain.

Trimming removed 4 bases at V and 5 bases at J, with 11 bases between. The CDR3 sequence is 13 residues long. CDR1 is SNHLY, CDR2 FYNNEI, per germline. The Seattle patients, enrolled during active infection, were followed longitudinally. This table comes from immunoSEQ multiplex PCR, and its TCRdb copy is limited to in-frame clones, with some not included. The repertoire consists of about 360,000 clones, with 75% to 90% occurring once and the leading ten covering around 7.4%. The source material was peripheral blood. This sequence joins TRBV2 and TRBJ1-1; D might be TRBD1 (5 bases). The sequence was obtained from a woman aged 60-75 years with COVID-19, enrolled during active disease. This CDR3 is CASSVTEGTEAFF. As DNA, the CDR3 is TGTGCCAGCAGTGTAACGGAGGGGACTGAAGCTTTCTTT.